This section outlines one T cell receptor (beta chain) sequence together with its context. The antigen is not known. This sample was taken from a study of T cell responses to AZD1222 COVID-19 vaccine. General study points: Donors skewed white British and female; clonal diversity was possibly underestimated. Just a handful of AZD1222 recipients tested seropositive at baseline.

The CDR3 sequence is 14 residues long. The V end lost 6 bases, the J end lost 3 bases, and 14 bases lay between the germline ends. CDR1 is MNHEY and CDR2 is SVGAGI in the germline V gene. Second-dose schedules of about 4 or about 12 weeks were combined. Produced via immunoSEQ multiplex PCR; TCRdb's table is partial and in-frame only. Here the sample spans 56,000 or so clones, around 80% being singletons. This clonotype originated in an adult who received the AZD1222 COVID-19 vaccine. This chain joins TRBV6-5 and TRBJ1-2; TRBD1 might be the D (6 bases). Here the sequenced sample was peripheral blood, taken 28 days after the second AZD1222 dose. CDR3 residues: CASRTPGEDYGYTF. DNA of the CDR3: TGTGCCAGCAGGACTCCAGGGGAGGACTATGGCTACACCTTC.